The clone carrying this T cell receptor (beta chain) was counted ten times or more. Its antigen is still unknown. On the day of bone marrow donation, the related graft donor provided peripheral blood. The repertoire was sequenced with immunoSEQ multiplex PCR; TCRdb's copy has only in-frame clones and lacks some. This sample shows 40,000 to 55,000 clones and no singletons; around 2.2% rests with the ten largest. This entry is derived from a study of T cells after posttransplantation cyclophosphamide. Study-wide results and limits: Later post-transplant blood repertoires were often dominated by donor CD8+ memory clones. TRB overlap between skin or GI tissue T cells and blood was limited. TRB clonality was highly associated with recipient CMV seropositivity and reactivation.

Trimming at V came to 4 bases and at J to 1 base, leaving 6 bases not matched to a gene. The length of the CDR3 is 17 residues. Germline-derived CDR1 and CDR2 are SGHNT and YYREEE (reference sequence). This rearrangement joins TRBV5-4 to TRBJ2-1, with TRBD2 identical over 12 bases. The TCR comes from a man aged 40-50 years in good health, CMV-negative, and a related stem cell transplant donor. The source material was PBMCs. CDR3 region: CASSATSGSMSYNEQFF. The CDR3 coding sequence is TGTGCCAGCAGCGCGACTAGCGGGAGTATGTCCTACAATGAGCAGTTCTTC.